The present T cell receptor beta chain was sequenced within a study of relationships among human T cell subsets. Semiquantitative ARM-PCR amplified T cell receptor alpha and beta CDR3 regions from mRNA. Tagged nested gene-specific primers were used first, then communal superprimers amplified exponentially. TCRdb called the multiplex PCR reads again in MiXCR, with one record for every CDR3 protein. The sample contains about 12,000 distinct CDR3 sequences, about 67% of which appear only once. V lost 4 bases and J lost 2; bases outside the gene matches: 4. The CDR3 runs to 14 residues. Germline V gives CDR1 SGHNT, CDR2 YYREEE (reference sequence). After CD25, CD56 and CD294 bead selections, the flow-through was collected as Th1 cells.

This chain links TRBV5-4 with TRBJ2-7; 9 positions agree with TRBD2. The TCR was taken from a man aged 40-50 years in good health. Sequenced input: CD4+ Th1 cells sorted from blood. CDR3 residues: CASSMTSGTYEQYF. CDR3 DNA sequence: TGTGCCAGCAGCATGACTAGCGGAACCTACGAGCAGTACTTC.